The source of this TCR beta chain is a study of cytomegalovirus exposure and HLA in healthy donors. As for the study in general: In a previous analysis, approximately 110 million unique TCR beta sequences were found from roughly 180 million T cells. Of the donors genotyped, several hundred in all, about 80% fell in the Caucasian-associated ancestry cluster.

Study-level results: CMV serostatus alone was available as immune exposure information. In a later analysis, TCR beta V- and J-gene trimming was associated with a missense DCLRE1C variant.

The ends lost 0 bases at V and 7 bases at J; junction bases unmatched: 5. This CDR3 has 15 residues. Germline V gives CDR1 SGHRS, CDR2 YFSETQ. In the PCR, 60 Vbeta and 13 Jbeta primers were used. Some clones are missing from TCRdb's copy, which holds only in-frame ones; the method was immunoSEQ multiplex PCR. The sample carries under 150,000 clones, roughly 88% recorded once. On this clone itself: Its matching antigen is unknown.

This clonotype was sampled from a man in his fifties or sixties in good health and CMV-seronegative. The chain combines TRBV5-1 with TRBJ1-4; 8 bases match TRBD1. The sequenced sample consisted of PBMCs. The CDR3 protein is CASSLDGQGGEKLFF. In nucleotides, the CDR3 is TGCGCCAGCAGCTTGGACGGACAGGGTGGTGAAAAACTGTTTTTT.